The 31 T cell receptor beta chains presented below share a single source sample, sequenced in a study of T cell responses to AZD1222 COVID-19 vaccine. The protocol was immunoSEQ multiplex PCR, while the TCRdb copy is restricted to in-frame clones and leaves out a portion. This table has more than 140,000 clones, about 91% appearing once. The source material was peripheral blood, sampled on day 0 of MenACWY control vaccination. These receptors were obtained from an adult in good health.

This chain links TRBV12-3 or TRBV12-4 with TRBJ1-2; 8 nucleotides agree with TRBD1. V trimming: 5 bases; J trimming: 4 bases; junction bases outside the gene matches: 3. This CDR3 is built from 13 residues. The DNA of the CDR3 is TGTGCCAGCAGTAGGGACAGGAGCTATGGCTACACCTTC. It codes for CASSRDRSYGYTF.

The chain links TRBV30 to TRBJ1-1, with D unclear. CDR3 size: 13 residues. The germline V and J ends were trimmed by 0 bases and 1 base, with 6 bases remaining between them. The germline V gene has CDR1 GTSNPN and CDR2 SVGIG (reference sequence). This CDR3 is CAWSVDSNTEAFF. CDR3 nucleotides: TGTGCCTGGAGTGTAGATTCGAACACTGAAGCTTTCTTT.

This clone came up a few times. This chain uses TRBV7-2 with TRBJ1-1, with D maybe TRBD1 (5 bases). Trimming removed 4 bases at V and 6 bases at J, with 15 bases between. Germline V CDR1 and CDR2: SGHTA, FQGNSA. The CDR3 consists of 14 residues. CDR3 protein: CASSSTVEEPEAFF. The CDR3 bases are TGTGCCAGCAGCTCGACAGTTGAGGAGCCTGAAGCTTTCTTT.

This clone was seen only once. This chain connects TRBV10-3 to TRBJ1-1; D gene unclear. Germline-derived CDR1 and CDR2 are ENHRY and SYGVKD. This CDR3 contains 12 residues. Trimming took off 2 bases at V and 5 bases at J, with 6 bases between the two ends. DNA for the CDR3: TGTGCCATCAGTGAGGCGCGAACTGAAGCTTTCTTT. Encoded protein: CAISEARTEAFF.

V and J are TRBV5-1 and TRBJ2-7, with TRBD1 as a possible D gene (6 bases). From germline, CDR1 is SGHRS and CDR2 YFSETQ. The length of the CDR3 is 14 residues. Trimming left V 4 bases short and J 0 bases short, with 11 bases between. CDR3 sequence (DNA): TGCGCCAGCAGCACGGGACAACTCTCCTACGAGCAGTACTTC. It is translated as CASSTGQLSYEQYF.

The chain carries TRBV19 and TRBJ2-7; weak D call: TRBD1 (6 bases). Germline CDR1 LNHDA, CDR2 SQIVND (reference sequence). This CDR3 comprises 12 residues. V was cut by 5 bases and J by 9 bases, with 14 bases left in between. The CDR3 protein is CASSFRQEPQYF. For the CDR3, the DNA is TGTGCCAGTAGTTTTCGACAGGAACCGCAGTACTTC.

This clone was detected only a few times. The V call is TRBV28, the J call TRBJ1-2; D is possibly TRBD1 (5 bases). V lost 6 bases to trimming and J lost 4 bases, with 15 bases between them. The germline CDR1 and CDR2 sequences are MDHEN and SYDVKM. The CDR3 is 14 residues long. The CDR3 DNA follows: TGTGCCAGCAGCCGGATAGGGGAGGGCTATGGCTACACCTTC. Translated: CASSRIGEGYGYTF.

The chain combines TRBV7-2 with TRBJ2-3, with 9 bases aligning to TRBD2. The CDR3 sequence is 16 residues long. CDR1 is SGHTA, CDR2 FQGNSA, per germline. V trimming: 1 base; J trimming: 5 bases; junction bases outside the gene matches: 7. CDR3 in DNA: TGTGCCAGCAGCTTAGGGGCTAGCGGGGCGCAAGATACGCAGTATTTT. Its protein is CASSLGASGAQDTQYF.

The rearrangement joins TRBV5-1 to TRBJ2-1, with TRBD2 identical over 7 bases. Germline lookup yields CDR1 SGHRS and CDR2 YFSETQ. The ends lost 4 bases at V and 5 bases at J; junction bases unmatched: 6. This CDR3 is built from 14 residues. The CDR3 nucleotides are TGCGCCAGCAGCGGCGGGACTACCAACAATGAGCAGTTCTTC. It specifies CASSGGTTNNEQFF.

The chain employs TRBV15 and TRBJ2-7, with D possibly TRBD1 on 6 matching bases. The CDR3 contains 13 residues. Trimming cost V 3 bases and J 1 base, with 7 bases left between them. Germline CDR1 reads LNHNV; CDR2 reads YYDKDF (reference sequence). CDR3 bases: TGTGCCACCAGCAGGGACAGTTCCTACGAGCAGTACTTC. It codes for CATSRDSSYEQYF.

The J gene is TRBJ2-7, the V gene TRBV27, with TRBD2 matching over 7 bases. The CDR3 covers 18 residues. Germline V gene data show CDR1 as MNHEY and CDR2 as SMNVEV (reference sequence). The V and J ends lost 3 bases and 0 bases, in that order; junction bases with no gene match: 14. The CDR3 DNA sequence: TGTGCCAGCAGTTTGCGCCCCCCCGGTGTAGCGGGCTCCTACGAGCAGTACTTC. Translated: CASSLRPPGVAGSYEQYF.

The gene calls are TRBV4-3 and TRBJ1-4, with 10 bases matching TRBD1. The V gene's germline CDR1 is LGHNA and CDR2 YSLEER. V lost 4 bases to trimming and J lost 7 bases; unmatched junction nucleotides: 3. This CDR3 is built from 14 residues. The CDR3 loop reads CASSLGTGVEKLFF. CDR3 in DNA: TGCGCCAGCAGCCTCGGGACAGGGGTTGAAAAACTGTTTTTT.

The rearrangement joins TRBV18 to TRBJ1-1, with D uncertain. Germline CDR1 KGHSH, CDR2 LQKENI. V was pared by 2 bases and J by 5 bases, with 12 bases between. The CDR3 sequence is 14 residues long. CDR3 sequence (DNA): TGTGCCAGCTCACCATCCATTGGGCGGACTGAAGCTTTCTTT. This translates into CASSPSIGRTEAFF.

This rearrangement joins TRBV18 to TRBJ2-2; D is uncertain. This CDR3 region has 14 residues. V shed 6 bases and J shed 2 bases, with 10 bases lying between them. The germline CDR1 and CDR2 sequences are KGHSH and LQKENI. DNA of the CDR3: TGTGCCAGCTCGGGCCAGAGAAACACCGGGGAGCTGTTTTTT. It specifies CASSGQRNTGELFF.

The chain carries TRBV7-2 and TRBJ2-3; D is perhaps TRBD2 (6 bases). Germline values: CDR1 SGHTA, CDR2 FQGNSA. Trimming took off 3 bases at V and 2 bases at J, with 9 bases between the two ends. This CDR3 is built from 14 residues. CDR3 region: CASSFRRDTDTQYF. Written as DNA, the CDR3 is TGTGCCAGCAGCTTTCGGCGGGACACAGATACGCAGTATTTT.

The chain joins TRBV19 to TRBJ2-2, with a possible D match to TRBD1 (6 bases). Germline CDR1 reads LNHDA; CDR2 reads SQIVND (reference sequence). The CDR3 spans 14 residues. The germline V and J ends were trimmed by 9 bases and 2 bases, with 13 bases remaining between them. CDR3 in amino acids: CASRGSLNTGELFF. In DNA form, the CDR3 reads TGTGCCAGCAGGGGCAGCCTCAACACCGGGGAGCTGTTTTTT.

This chain joins TRBV5-1 and TRBJ2-5; 9 nucleotides line up with TRBD2. The CDR3 totals 12 residues. The V segment lost 5 bases and the J segment 7 bases; nucleotides outside the gene matches: 3. The germline CDR1 and CDR2 sequences are SGHRS and YFSETQ. The CDR3 nucleotides read TGCGCCAGCAGTTTTAGCGGGGGGACCCAGTACTTC. Its protein product is CASSFSGGTQYF.

The chain joins TRBV18 to TRBJ2-1; 13 bases match TRBD2. CDR3 length: 17 residues. The V gene's germline CDR1 is KGHSH and CDR2 LQKENI. Germline trimming cut 3 bases from V and 0 bases from J; bases unmatched to any gene: 2. The CDR3 spells CASSPRTSGSSYNEQFF. CDR3 in DNA: TGTGCCAGCTCACCTCGGACTAGCGGGAGCTCCTACAATGAGCAGTTCTTC. Full variable domain (remainder filled in from reference TRBV18 and TRBJ2-1): NAGVMQNPRHLVRRRGQEARLRCSPMKGHSHVYWYRQLPEEGLKFMVYLQKENIIDESGMPKERFSAEFPKEGPSILRIQQVVRGDSAAYFCASSPRTSGSSYNEQFFGPGTRLTVL.

The genes are TRBV6-5 and TRBJ2-7, with a possible D match to TRBD1 (6 bases). Trimming stripped 2 bases from V and 4 bases from J, with 12 bases between. Germline V gene lookup returns CDR1 MNHEY and CDR2 SVGAGI. CDR3 length: 14 amino acids. CDR3 bases: TGTGCCAGCAGTTACGGGGGCATACGGTACGAGCAGTACTTC. Its protein product is CASSYGGIRYEQYF.

This rearrangement joins TRBV14 to TRBJ2-7; D unclear. Germline assignment: CDR1 SGHDN and CDR2 FVKESK. The CDR3 sequence is 13 residues long. V dropped 0 bases and J dropped 3 bases, with 6 bases sitting between them. As DNA, the CDR3 is TGTGCCAGCAGCCAAGAGAATCACTACGAGCAGTACTTC. This sequence encodes CASSQENHYEQYF.

The chain is built from TRBV6-5 and TRBJ2-7; 9 bases align to TRBD2. The CDR3 extends over 14 amino acids. The germline gives CDR1 MNHEY, CDR2 SVGAGI. V lost 5 bases to trimming and J lost 2 bases; unmatched junction nucleotides: 4. The CDR3 loop reads CASSMTSGPYEQYF. For the CDR3, the DNA is TGTGCCAGCAGTATGACTAGCGGACCCTACGAGCAGTACTTC.

The V and J genes are TRBV5-1 and TRBJ2-1, with D perhaps TRBD2 (6 bases). Germline V CDR1 and CDR2: SGHRS, YFSETQ. This CDR3 contains 15 residues. Trimming removed 0 bases from V and 5 bases from J, with 12 bases in between. For the CDR3, the DNA is TGCGCCAGCAGCTTGGTCCCTAGCGCCCACAATGAGCAGTTCTTC. Its translation is CASSLVPSAHNEQFF.

V gene TRBV29-1 combines with J gene TRBJ2-5, with 9 bases lining up with TRBD1. With V trimmed by 6 bases and J by 4 bases, 3 bases remained unmatched. CDR3 length: 12 amino acids. Germline V lookup: CDR1 SQVTM, CDR2 ANQGSEA. CDR3 protein: CSVTGQGETQYF. In DNA form, the CDR3 reads TGCAGCGTGACGGGACAGGGAGAGACCCAGTACTTC.

This clone was observed a single time. The chain uses TRBV7-9 and TRBJ1-2, with unresolved D. Germline CDR1 and CDR2: SEHNR and FQNEAQ (reference sequence). The V and J ends lost 5 bases and 2 bases respectively, with 6 bases between them. This CDR3 region has 12 residues. CDR3 DNA: TGTGCCAGCAGCGGGAAGAACTATGGCTACACCTTC. Protein: CASSGKNYGYTF.

CDR3 protein: CASSLDGRNTEAFF. As DNA, the CDR3 is TGTGCCAGCAGCTTAGACGGACGGAACACTGAAGCTTTCTTT. This rearrangement joins TRBV13 to TRBJ1-1; D gene uncertain. The CDR3 runs 14 residues. Trimming stripped 1 base from V and 1 base from J, with 7 bases between. From germline, CDR1 is PRHDT and CDR2 FYEKMQ (reference sequence).

The V and J genes are TRBV5-8 and TRBJ2-7; D call uncertain. The ends were cut back, 1 base at V and 6 bases at J, with 11 bases in the middle. Looked up from germline, CDR1 is SGHTS and CDR2 is YDEGEE. This CDR3 region has 13 residues. The DNA for the CDR3 is TGTGCCAGCAGCTTGCTTAACTTCGGCGAGCAGTACTTC. Protein sequence: CASSLLNFGEQYF.

This sequence joins TRBV25-1 and TRBJ2-7; the D gene is possibly TRBD1 (5 bases). The CDR3 contains 13 residues. Trimming removed 7 bases from V and 1 base from J, with 11 bases in between. Germline V gives CDR1 MGHDK, CDR2 SYGVNS. The chain's CDR3 is CASTPPGSYEQYF. For the CDR3, the DNA is TGTGCCAGCACCCCTCCAGGGTCCTACGAGCAGTACTTC.

The V and J genes are TRBV12-3 or TRBV12-4 and TRBJ1-1; D call uncertain. V lost 3 bases to trimming and J lost 7 bases, with 12 bases between them. The CDR3 sequence is 13 residues long. In DNA, the CDR3 is TGTGCCAGCAGTTTGAGGACCTTCGTTGAAGCTTTCTTT. Protein: CASSLRTFVEAFF.

This clone was counted many times. The V call is TRBV4-1, the J call TRBJ1-5; TRBD1 matches at 9 bases. CDR1 is MGHRA and CDR2 is YSYEKL in the germline V gene. CDR3 length: 15 residues. V lost 3 bases, J lost 2 bases, and 2 bases stayed unmatched. CDR3 nucleotide sequence: TGCGCCAGCAGCCAGGGACAGGGAGGCAATCAGCCCCAGCATTTT. This sequence encodes CASSQGQGGNQPQHF.

This chain links TRBV27 with TRBJ1-5; D remains ambiguous. The CDR3 length is 16 residues. V was shortened by 5 bases and J by 1 base, with 15 bases between the two germline ends. In germline, CDR1 is MNHEY, CDR2 SMNVEV (reference sequence). Here the CDR3 DNA reads TGTGCCAGCAGTATTAAAAGGACGGGGAGCAATCAGCCCCAGCATTTT. As protein: CASSIKRTGSNQPQHF.

The chain has TRBV4-2 and TRBJ2-1; 8 bases line up with TRBD1. V was pared by 0 bases and J by 7 bases, with 5 bases of the junction left unmatched. The CDR3 length is 15 residues. In germline, CDR1 is LGHNA, CDR2 YNFKEQ. This chain's CDR3 is CASSQDWTGLNEQFF. The CDR3 nucleotides are TGTGCCAGCAGCCAAGATTGGACAGGGCTGAATGAGCAGTTCTTC.